Described below is a single T cell receptor (beta chain) sequence and its context. There is no known antigen for this receptor. No base qualities exist here, and no much larger clone lies one base off it. Participants in the prospective study were aged roughly 18 to 100 years, lived in 20 to 25 United States geographic areas, and enrolled through a virtual design. To assign participants to cohorts, the prospective study relied on clinical history that participants themselves reported in a screening survey and a study questionnaire. For ImmuneRACE Cohort 3, a participant was defined as recovered based on two consecutive negative NP/OP PCR tests, clearance by a healthcare professional, or resolution of symptoms. In the prospective study, whole blood, serum and a nasopharyngeal or oropharyngeal swab were collected from each participant by mobile phlebotomists. Prospective study participants could optionally give additional blood draws and questionnaires over an approximately two-month period. Before DNA extraction, prospective study blood samples were shipped either frozen or at room temperature.

The data belong to a study of blood T cell repertoires in COVID-19 (TCRdb year 2020). At the level of the whole study: The collaborator samples originated in the United States, Italy and Spain and spanned the acute and convalescent phases of COVID-19. The material from the prospective study consisted of cDNA or gDNA derived from T cells, B-cell-depleted T cells, or PBMCs. Deeply sampled blood TCRbeta repertoires from subjects exposed to, actively infected with, or recovered from COVID-19 were included in the dataset. The repertoires were made available in a free public database intended to serve as a resource for research on the immune response to SARS-CoV-2. Samples were obtained from the ongoing ImmuneRACE study (first 160 participants) and from 1,254 subjects provided by 6 global collaborators. Nearly every sample came with metadata listing a de-identified subject ID, COVID-19 status, age in years and sex. Where HLA class I and class II types were available, the types were taken from metadata supplied by the sample provider, not from assay-based typing.

The paper's findings and limits, for the study overall: The amount of clinical and demographic metadata varied by source and participant and was provided uncurated.

The CDR1 and CDR2 encoded by the germline V gene are KGHSY and FQNENV. The CDR3 contains 14 residues, cysteine and phenylalanine counted. Only the CDR3 part of the read is kept: 42 bases, read in frame from the first base. Germline trimming: 4 bases from V, 4 bases from J; junction bases outside gene matches: 3. The immunoSEQ Assay, a bias-controlled multiplex PCR, was used to amplify TCRbeta CDR3 regions from genomic DNA. The authors' pipeline ran thus. Nucleated cell counts per sample were estimated from amplification of reference gene primers within the assay. To quantify the absolute abundance of each unique TCRbeta CDR3 rearrangement, sequence reads were collapsed and filtered. Productive Simpson clonality was computed per sample as the square root of Simpson's diversity index over productive rearrangements. TCRdb limited this immuneACCESS table to in-frame rearrangements with V and J called. A share of clones is missing; checked studies link under half to unresolved V genes, and the rest is unexplained. The DNA was the basis for D and trimming; V, J and clone size are from that table. This sample holds about 380,000 clones; roughly 91% were observed only once. Clones ranked in the top ten supply 1.2% of the sample.

The sequence is built from TRBV16 and TRBJ1-5; TRBD1 lines up with 8 middle nucleotides. Sequencing was carried out using PBMCs or T cells enriched from blood (not recorded which). This clonotype originated in a woman aged 18-29 years who had recovered from COVID-19. The nucleotide sequence reads as follows: TGTGCCAGCAGCCCCTACAGGGGGAATCAGCCCCAGCATTTT. Translated, it gives CASSPYRGNQPQHF.